Listed below are T cell receptor beta chains from one sample, sequenced in a study of PD-L1 blockade in urothelial cancer. The method was immunoSEQ multiplex PCR; TCRdb's version includes in-frame clones alone and lacks a portion of them. This sample carries about 130,000 clones, more than 75% of them seen once, and the ten largest clones take roughly 2.6%. The specimen was PBMCs, collected around atezolizumab (anti-PD-L1) treatment. Receptor source: a man aged 50 to 59 with urothelial cancer. Both conserved end residues are part of each CDR3. D genes are given only for firm matches. Only part of the rows carry a size: once, few, many, or a class if the clone is expanded.

j_call v_call d_call clone_size cdr3_nt cdr3_aa
TRBJ2-3 TRBV5-1 TRBD1 . TGCGCCAGCGGCTTTATACAGGGGGCAAACACAGATACGCAGTATTTT CASGFIQGANTDTQYF
TRBJ2-2 TRBV7-2 . . TGTGCCAGCAGCCCCCGCTTGCAGGCTGTAGGCACCGGGGAGCTGTTTTTT CASSPRLQAVGTGELFF
TRBJ1-1 TRBV11-2 . . TGTGCCAGCACCAATACAGGTTTAAAGGGCGCTGAAGCTTTCTTT CASTNTGLKGAEAFF
TRBJ2-5 TRBV7-9 . . TGTGCCAGCAGCTTACTGAGGGTGGGAGAGACCCAGTACTTC CASSLLRVGETQYF
TRBJ2-7 TRBV28 . . TGTGCCAGCAGTTCCGTCTCGAGGGCCTACGAGCAGTACTTC CASSSVSRAYEQYF
TRBJ1-6 TRBV15 . once TGTGCCACCAGCAGGGAGGTGGGAGGCTCACCCCTCCACTTT CATSREVGGSPLHF
TRBJ2-4 TRBV18 . . TGTGCCAGCTCACCACCGGCGGGAGCCAAAAACATTCAGTACTTC CASSPPAGAKNIQYF
TRBJ2-2 TRBV7-2 TRBD2 . TGTGCCAGCAACCCAAGGGGTGCGGGAGTGAACACCGGGGAGCTGTTTTTT CASNPRGAGVNTGELFF
TRBJ2-7 TRBV30 . . TGTGCCTGGATTAGGCTAGACCAATACGAGCAGTACTTC CAWIRLDQYEQYF
TRBJ2-4 TRBV7-8 TRBD1 . TGTGCCAGCAGCCCGACAGGGTTGGCCAAAAACATTCAGTACTTC CASSPTGLAKNIQYF
TRBJ2-1 TRBV10-1 . . TGCGCCAGCAGTGAATCCGGGAGCTCCTACAATGAGCAGTTCTTC CASSESGSSYNEQFF
TRBJ2-7 TRBV18 . once TGTGCCAGCTCACCAGGAGTGGTGGTTGGTGAGCAGTACTTC CASSPGVVVGEQYF
TRBJ1-6 TRBV5-5 TRBD1 . TGTGCCAGCAGACAGGGGGATCGTACCTATAATTCACCCCTCCACTTT CASRQGDRTYNSPLHF
TRBJ2-3 TRBV11-1 . once TGTGCCAGCAGCTCCCGGGAGCGGGTCCTCACAGATACGCAGTATTTT CASSSRERVLTDTQYF
TRBJ2-3 TRBV5-1 . once TGCGCCAGCAGCTACCCCAACTTGACTGGCACAGATACGCAGTATTTT CASSYPNLTGTDTQYF
TRBJ1-6 TRBV9 . . TGTGCCAGCAGCGTAGAGGGGCAGATGTCCGGCTCACCCCTCCACTTT CASSVEGQMSGSPLHF
TRBJ2-5 TRBV7-9 . . TGTGCCAGCAGCCGCTCGGAGCGGTCTAACCAAGAGACCCAGTACTTC CASSRSERSNQETQYF
TRBJ2-7 TRBV5-1 . . TGCGCCAGCAGCTTGGGACCCCTAGCCGAGCAGTACTTC CASSLGPLAEQYF
TRBJ1-3 TRBV2 . few TGTGCCAGCAGTCGTCCACGGAGCTCTGGAAACACCATATATTTT CASSRPRSSGNTIYF
TRBJ2-5 TRBV29-1 TRBD2 . TGCAGCGTTACGGGACTAGTAGGGGAGACCCAGTACTTC CSVTGLVGETQYF
TRBJ2-1 TRBV9 TRBD2 many TGTGCCAGCAGCGCTAGCGGGAGGGCCTACAATGAGCAGTTCTTC CASSASGRAYNEQFF
TRBJ2-7 TRBV5-5 . . TGTGCCAGCAGACGACCAGGGGGGCATACCTACGAGCAGTACTTC CASRRPGGHTYEQYF
TRBJ2-2 TRBV27 . . TGTGCCAGCAGTTTAACCCGGGGAACCGGGGAGCTGTTTTTT CASSLTRGTGELFF
TRBJ2-3 TRBV7-3 TRBD2 few TGTGCCAGCAGCTTAAAGGGGACTACCCCAAGCACAGATACGCAGTATTTT CASSLKGTTPSTDTQYF
TRBJ2-7 TRBV18 TRBD2 . TGTGCCAGCTCACAAAACAGCGGGAGGGTCGACGAGCAGTACTTC CASSQNSGRVDEQYF
TRBJ1-2 TRBV20-1 . few TGCAGTGCTAGACCCGGTACCGGCTACACCTTC CSARPGTGYTF
TRBJ2-7 TRBV5-1 TRBD2 . TGCGCCAGCACCCCTGACCGGGGCGGGAGGTACTTC CASTPDRGGRYF
TRBJ1-1 TRBV6-1 TRBD1 few TGTGCCAGCAGTGCAGGACAGGGGATCATGAACACTGAAGCTTTCTTT CASSAGQGIMNTEAFF
TRBJ1-5 TRBV30 . once TGCGCCTGGGGGAGGGGGGGGAATCAGCCCCAGCATTTT CAWGRGGNQPQHF
TRBJ2-4 TRBV7-8 . . TGTGCCAGCAGCCCGACAGGTCGCTCGCGTCGGAACATTCAGTACTTC CASSPTGRSRRNIQYF
TRBJ1-5 TRBV18 . . TGTGCCAGCTCACTCTCAGGGGATCAGCCCCAGCATTTT CASSLSGDQPQHF
TRBJ1-6 TRBV28 . . TGTGCCAGCAGTCTGACCCCGAGCGGTTCACCCCTCCACTTT CASSLTPSGSPLHF